This entry is about one T cell receptor beta chain. This specimen belongs to a study of blood T cell repertoires in COVID-19. Study-level information: COVID-19 samples from acute and convalescent phases originated in the United States, Italy and Spain.

In the original analysis: Estimation of nucleated cell counts was performed using reference gene primer amplification. Some clones are missing from TCRdb's copy, which holds only in-frame ones; the method was immunoSEQ multiplex PCR. That table gives V, J and clone size, and the DNA gave D and trimming. The sample comprises more than 300,000 clones, 88% of which are singletons, and more than 1% rests with the top ten. The receptor comes from a woman younger than 30 who had recovered from COVID-19. The source material was PBMCs or T cells enriched from blood (not recorded which).

In nucleotides, the CDR3 is TGTGCCAGCAGCTCGGGAGGGGAGGCGGAGACCCAGTACTTC. Its translation is CASSSGGEAETQYF. The chain employs TRBV7-2 and TRBJ2-5; 8 bases are shared with TRBD2. The CDR3 runs 14 residues. With V trimmed by 4 bases and J by 5 bases, 6 bases remained unmatched. From germline, CDR1 is SGHTA and CDR2 FQGNSA. The variable domain in full, with the rest retrieved from reference TRBV7-2 and TRBJ2-5, is GAGVSQSPSNKVTEKGKDVELRCDPISGHTALYWYRQSLGQGLEFLIYFQGNSAPDKSGLPSDRFSAERTGGSVSTLTIQRTQQEDSAVYLCASSSGGEAETQYFGPGTRLLVL.